This entry lists 20 T cell receptor beta chains sequenced from one sample in a study of blood T cell repertoires in COVID-19. TCRdb's copy holds only in-frame clones and misses some; the assay was immunoSEQ multiplex PCR. The sample lists roughly 220,000 clones, 85% to 90% occurring once. Material: peripheral blood. The receptors come from a man at least 80 years old with acute or convalescent COVID-19.

The rearrangement links TRBV30 to TRBJ1-5, with 9 bases fitting TRBD1. The junction had 3 bases not matched to a gene; V was cut back by 2 bases and J by 7 bases. This CDR3 is 13 amino acids long. Per germline, CDR1 GTSNPN and CDR2 SVGIG (reference sequence). CDR3 residues: CAWSTGGGQPQHF. DNA for the CDR3: TGTGCCTGGAGTACAGGGGGCGGGCAGCCCCAGCATTTT.

A single count supports this clone. This rearrangement joins TRBV7-2 to TRBJ2-4, with D possibly being TRBD2 (6 bases). Trimming pared 5 bases from V and 9 bases from J, leaving 11 bases between. From germline, CDR1 is SGHTA and CDR2 FQGNSA. The CDR3 has 12 residues. The CDR3 sequence: CASSPGGIIQYF. The CDR3 nucleotides read TGTGCCAGCAGCCCCGGGGGTATCATTCAGTACTTC.

The V call is TRBV29-1, the J call TRBJ2-1, with D possibly being TRBD2 (5 bases). Trimming removed 0 bases at V and 0 bases at J, with 12 bases between. CDR3 length: 16 residues. In germline, CDR1 is SQVTM, CDR2 ANQGSEA. The DNA of the CDR3 is TGCAGCGTTGAAGACGGGGTAGCCAACTCCTACAATGAGCAGTTCTTC. Translated, it gives CSVEDGVANSYNEQFF.

V gene TRBV19 combines with J gene TRBJ2-7, with 10 bases lining up with TRBD1. Trimming at V came to 3 bases and at J to 5 bases, leaving 7 bases not matched to a gene. The CDR3 length is 15 residues. Germline-derived CDR1 and CDR2 are LNHDA and SQIVND (reference sequence). Written as DNA, the CDR3 is TGTGCCAGTAGTATTCCGGGACAGGGGAGGAACGAGCAGTACTTC. Residues: CASSIPGQGRNEQYF.

The J gene is TRBJ1-5, the V gene TRBV6-5; the D is unclear. The CDR3 extends over 13 amino acids. Trimming pared 10 bases from V and 0 bases from J, leaving 10 bases between. CDR1 and CDR2 (germline): MNHEY, SVGAGI. The CDR3 DNA reads as TGTGCCACCTCTCTAATTAGCAATCAGCCCCAGCATTTT. Translating it yields CATSLISNQPQHF.

The chain joins TRBV5-1 to TRBJ2-3; the match to TRBD2 covers 10 bases. Germline trimming cut 3 bases from V and 4 bases from J; bases unmatched to any gene: 5. The CDR3 has 15 residues. The germline gives CDR1 SGHRS, CDR2 YFSETQ. CDR3 residues: CASSSAAGGSDTQYF. CDR3 nucleotides: TGCGCCAGCAGCTCCGCAGCGGGAGGGTCAGATACGCAGTATTTT.

The sample holds a few counts of this clone. The chain couples TRBV6-5 to TRBJ1-2; no firm D call. Trimming removed 7 bases at V and 0 bases at J, with 9 bases between. CDR1 is MNHEY, CDR2 SVGAGI, per germline. CDR3 length: 13 amino acids. This CDR3 reads CASKISANYGYTF. The CDR3, as DNA: TGTGCCAGCAAAATATCGGCTAACTATGGCTACACCTTC.

The V and J genes are TRBV7-2 and TRBJ2-1; 11 bases are a match to TRBD2. The germline CDR1 and CDR2 sequences are SGHTA and FQGNSA. With V trimmed by 5 bases and J by 8 bases, 11 bases remained unmatched. The CDR3 is made up of 16 amino acids. The CDR3 here is CASSVGALAGVHEQFF. CDR3 nucleotide sequence: TGTGCCAGCAGCGTGGGGGCACTAGCGGGGGTGCATGAGCAGTTCTTC.

This clone showed up just a few times. The chain combines TRBV7-2 with TRBJ2-2; D is undetermined. Germline V CDR1 and CDR2: SGHTA, FQGNSA. This CDR3 has 14 residues. V lost 1 base and J lost 8, with 11 bases in between. The CDR3 DNA sequence: TGTGCCAGCAGCTTAGGGCAGTGGCAGGGGGAGCTGTTTTTT. Amino acid sequence: CASSLGQWQGELFF.

The rearrangement joins TRBV11-2 to TRBJ2-1, with a tentative D call TRBD1 (6 bases). CDR3 length: 12 amino acids. Trimming pared 3 bases from V and 10 bases from J, leaving 10 bases between. Germline values: CDR1 SGHAT, CDR2 FQNNGV. The CDR3 DNA reads as TGTGCCAGCAGCTTCCAGGGGAACGAGCAGTTCTTC. Translating gives CASSFQGNEQFF.

The chain has TRBV9 and TRBJ2-7, with 7 bases that match TRBD1. The CDR3 has 13 amino acids. The V gene's germline CDR1 is SGDLS and CDR2 YYNGEE. J gave up 2 bases and V 3 bases, and 2 bases lay outside the gene matches. CDR3 DNA: TGTGCCAGCAGCGGGGACAGTACCTACGAGCAGTACTTC. Its protein product is CASSGDSTYEQYF. Drawing the rest from reference TRBV9 and TRBJ2-7, the complete variable domain is DSGVTQTPKHLITATGQRVTLRCSPRSGDLSVYWYQQSLDQGLQFLIQYYNGEERAKGNILERFSAQQFPDLHSELNLSSLELGDSALYFCASSGDSTYEQYFGPGTRLTVT.

V gene TRBV7-9 combines with J gene TRBJ2-3; TRBD2 agrees at 10 bases. Germline assignment: CDR1 SEHNR and CDR2 FQNEAQ (reference sequence). The CDR3 is made up of 15 amino acids. The J segment lost 5 bases and the V segment lost 2 bases, leaving 4 bases of the junction unmatched. CDR3 sequence: CASSLTSGAGDTQYF. The CDR3, as DNA: TGTGCCAGCAGCTTAACTAGCGGGGCGGGAGATACGCAGTATTTT.

J is TRBJ2-7 and V is TRBV6-2 or TRBV6-3, with 10 bases identical to TRBD1. Trimming cost V 6 bases and J 3 bases; bases outside gene matches: 8. This CDR3 region has 15 residues. Germline V CDR1 and CDR2: MNHEY, SVGEGT. The CDR3 loop is CASSPGQGISYEQYV. The CDR3 DNA sequence: TGTGCCAGCAGCCCGGGACAGGGGATTAGCTACGAGCAGTACGTC.

The chain uses TRBV29-1 and TRBJ2-7; no definite D call. Germline CDR1 SQVTM, CDR2 ANQGSEA. The CDR3 loop spans 12 amino acids. V lost 0 bases and J lost 2, with 5 bases in between. CDR3 sequence reads: CSVEDSTYEQYV. CDR3 nucleotide sequence: TGCAGCGTTGAAGATTCCACCTACGAGCAGTACGTC.

This chain joins TRBV11-3 and TRBJ2-5; 13 bases match TRBD2. From germline, CDR1 is SGHNT and CDR2 YENEEA. The V segment lost 1 base and the J segment 11 bases; nucleotides outside the gene matches: 4. This CDR3 is built from 14 residues. The CDR3 loop reads CASSLGTSGSWQYF. The CDR3, as DNA: TGTGCCAGCAGCTTAGGGACTAGCGGGAGTTGGCAGTACTTC.

The chain links TRBV5-1 to TRBJ2-6; 11 nucleotides align to TRBD2. The CDR3 loop spans 18 amino acids. V lost 3 bases to trimming and J lost 0 bases; unmatched junction nucleotides: 5. The germline CDR1 and CDR2 sequences are SGHRS and YFSETQ. CDR3 protein: CASSYGLAGNSGANVLTF. CDR3 bases: TGCGCCAGCAGCTACGGACTAGCGGGTAACTCTGGGGCCAACGTCCTGACTTTC.

V is TRBV5-1 and J is TRBJ2-5; TRBD2 aligns across 9 bases. The CDR3 consists of 14 residues. CDR1 and CDR2 from the germline V gene are SGHRS and YFSETQ. The trim removed 7 bases at V and 5 bases at J, leaving 9 bases unmatched. The CDR3 reads CASSRDGLAETQYF. The CDR3 DNA is TGCGCCAGCTCCAGGGACGGACTAGCGGAGACCCAGTACTTC.

The chain has TRBV29-1 and TRBJ1-2; D may be TRBD1 (5 bases). V was clipped by 7 bases and J by 11 bases, with 17 bases between them. The V gene's germline CDR1 is SQVTM and CDR2 ANQGSEA. This CDR3 spans 11 amino acids. The CDR3 loop is CSAGTDSSYTF. The CDR3 DNA follows: TGCAGCGCGGGGACCGACAGTTCATACACCTTC. Combining the CDR3 with reference TRBV29-1 and TRBJ1-2 gives the whole variable domain SAVISQKPSRDICQRGTSLTIQCQVDSQVTMMFWYRQQPGQSLTLIATANQGSEATYESGFVIDKFPISRPNLTFSTLTVSNMSPEDSSIYLCSAGTDSSYTFGSGTRLTVV.

In regard to this clone: At the DNA level, this CDR3 is encoded by other sequences in the same sample as well. The V call is TRBV5-1, the J call TRBJ2-3, with D uncertain. Germline V gene data show CDR1 as SGHRS and CDR2 as YFSETQ. V lost 0 bases to trimming and J lost 3 bases, with 8 bases between them. The CDR3 length is 14 residues. The CDR3 nucleotides read TGCGCCAGCAGCTTGGGTCAGGCAACAGATACGCAGTATTTT. Amino acids: CASSLGQATDTQYF.

This sequence joins TRBV5-1 and TRBJ2-5; D possibly corresponds to TRBD1 (5 bases). The V gene lost 0 bases and the J gene lost 5 bases, with 11 bases spanning the gap. CDR1 is SGHRS and CDR2 is YFSETQ in the germline V gene. The CDR3 totals 14 residues. CDR3 loop: CASSLEGSFETQYF. CDR3 DNA sequence: TGCGCCAGCAGCTTGGAGGGGTCCTTTGAGACCCAGTACTTC.